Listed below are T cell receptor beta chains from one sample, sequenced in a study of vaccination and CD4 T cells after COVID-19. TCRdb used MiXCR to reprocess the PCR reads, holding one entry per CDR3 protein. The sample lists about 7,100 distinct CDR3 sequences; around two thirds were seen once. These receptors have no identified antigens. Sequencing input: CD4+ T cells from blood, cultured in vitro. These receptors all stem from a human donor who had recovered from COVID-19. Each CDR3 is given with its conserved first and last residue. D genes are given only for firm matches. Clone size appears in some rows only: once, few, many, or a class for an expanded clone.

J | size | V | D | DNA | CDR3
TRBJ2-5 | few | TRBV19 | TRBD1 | TGTGCCAGTAGTATTTACTCCGGACAGGGACGGGAGACCCAGTACTTC | CASSIYSGQGRETQYF
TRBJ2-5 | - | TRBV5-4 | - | TGTGCCAGCAGCATGAGTTTGAGGGAGACCCAGTACTTC | CASSMSLRETQYF
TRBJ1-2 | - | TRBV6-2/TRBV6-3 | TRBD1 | TGTGCCAGCAGTCGAACCGGACAGGGAAGATACGGCTACACCTTC | CASSRTGQGRYGYTF
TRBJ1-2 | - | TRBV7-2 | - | TGTGCCAGCAGCCCCCCCCGGACAGCTAACTATGGCTACACCTTC | CASSPPRTANYGYTF
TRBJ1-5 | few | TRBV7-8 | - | TGTGCCAGCAGCTCCCGCTTCGGCAGGGGCAATCAGCCCCAGCATTTT | CASSSRFGRGNQPQHF
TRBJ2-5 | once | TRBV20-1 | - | TGCAGTGCTACACTCCCACAAGAGACCCAGTACTTC | CSATLPQETQYF
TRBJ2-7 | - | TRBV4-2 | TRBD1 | TGTGCCAGCAGCCAAGGCCCGGGACAGAGTACGTGGGAGCAGTACTTC | CASSQGPGQSTWEQYF
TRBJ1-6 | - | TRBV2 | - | TGTGCCAGCAGACCAACTAATTCACCCCTCCACTTT | CASRPTNSPLHF
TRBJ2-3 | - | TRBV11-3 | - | TGTGCCAGCAGCTTAGTTGGTATGGGCCCAGATACGCAGTATTTT | CASSLVGMGPDTQYF
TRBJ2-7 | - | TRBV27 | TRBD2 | TGTGCCAGCAGTTCGGGACTAGCGGGAGGGATTCGGTACTTC | CASSSGLAGGIRYF
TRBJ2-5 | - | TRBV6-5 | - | TGTGCCAGCAGTTACTCGGGGGCAGGTGAGACCCAGTACTTC | CASSYSGAGETQYF
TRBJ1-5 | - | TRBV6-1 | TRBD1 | TGTGCCAGCAGATCGGGACAGGCGACCAATCAGCCCCAGCATTTT | CASRSGQATNQPQHF
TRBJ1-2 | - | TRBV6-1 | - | TGTGCCAGCAGTGACACGGTTAACTATGGCTACACCTTC | CASSDTVNYGYTF
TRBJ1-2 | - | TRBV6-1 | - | TGTGCCAGCAGTCCGTCAGGGAAAACTTATGGCTACACCTTC | CASSPSGKTYGYTF
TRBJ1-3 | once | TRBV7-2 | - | TGTGCCAGCAGCTTAGACAGACAGTCCTCCGACATATATTTT | CASSLDRQSSDIYF
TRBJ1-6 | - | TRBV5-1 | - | TGCGCCAGCAGCTTGGCCTCACAGAATAATTCACCCCTCCACTTT | CASSLASQNNSPLHF
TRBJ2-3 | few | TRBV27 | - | TGTGCCAGCAGCCGCCGGGGCACAGATACGCAGTATTTT | CASSRRGTDTQYF
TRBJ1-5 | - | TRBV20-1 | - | TGCAGTGCTAGAGGGGGGGGTCTTTCGCAGCCCCAGCATTTT | CSARGGGLSQPQHF
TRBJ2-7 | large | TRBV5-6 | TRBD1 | TGTGCCAGCAGCTTGATCGGACAGGGCTACGAGCAGTACTTC | CASSLIGQGYEQYF
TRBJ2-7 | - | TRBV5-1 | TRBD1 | TGCGCCAGCAGCTTGTCAGGGGGCTCCTACGAGCAGTACTTC | CASSLSGGSYEQYF
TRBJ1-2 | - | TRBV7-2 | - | TGTGCCAGCAGTTATAGTAATCTGGGCTATGGCTACACCTTC | CASSYSNLGYGYTF
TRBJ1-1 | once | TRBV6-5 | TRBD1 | TGTGCCAGCAGTTCCATCGGGACAGGGGGCACTGAAGCTTTCTTT | CASSSIGTGGTEAFF
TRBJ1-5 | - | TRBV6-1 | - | TGTGCCAGCAGTGAAGTGCCTTATCAGCCCCAGCATTTT | CASSEVPYQPQHF
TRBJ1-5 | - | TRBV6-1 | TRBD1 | TGTGCCAGCCAGGACAGGAGACTTAGCAATCAGCCCCAGCATTTT | CASQDRRLSNQPQHF
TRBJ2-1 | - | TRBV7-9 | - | TGTGCCAGCAGCCCGGGTGACCTCGTGTTCTTC | CASSPGDLVFF
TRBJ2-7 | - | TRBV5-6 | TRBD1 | TGTGCCAGCAGCTTGTTGGGACAGGGTGACAACGAGCAGTACTTC | CASSLLGQGDNEQYF
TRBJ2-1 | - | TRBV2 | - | TGTGCCAGCAGCCTTAGCCAGGGATACAATGAGCAGTTCTTC | CASSLSQGYNEQFF
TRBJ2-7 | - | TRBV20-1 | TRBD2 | TGCAGTGCTATAGCGGGACTAGGATGGAGTGAGCAGTACTTC | CSAIAGLGWSEQYF
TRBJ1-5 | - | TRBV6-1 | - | TGTGCCAGCAGTCAGGGTTACAATCAGCCCCAGCATTTT | CASSQGYNQPQHF
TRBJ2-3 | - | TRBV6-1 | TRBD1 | TGTGCCAGCAGTCGGACAGGGGTATTCACAGATACGCAGTATTTT | CASSRTGVFTDTQYF
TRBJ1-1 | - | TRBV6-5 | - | TGTGCCAGCAGTTACTCACCCAGGATCACTGAAGCTTTCTTT | CASSYSPRITEAFF
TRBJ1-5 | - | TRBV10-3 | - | TGTGCCATCAGTAAAAGGGACCCTAAAGCCGGCCAGCCCCAGCATTTT | CAISKRDPKAGQPQHF
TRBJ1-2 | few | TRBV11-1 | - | - | CASSLTSGGYEQYFGPGYGYTF
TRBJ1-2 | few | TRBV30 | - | TGTGCCTGGAGTGTAGCGGAGGGTGGTGGCTACACCTTC | CAWSVAEGGGYTF
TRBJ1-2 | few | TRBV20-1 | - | TGCAGTGCTAGCTCAGCGGACGGCCGGCGGAGCTACACCTTC | CSASSADGRRSYTF
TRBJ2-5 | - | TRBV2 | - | TGTGCCAGCAGCCCTCGGGAGACCCAGTACTTC | CASSPRETQYF
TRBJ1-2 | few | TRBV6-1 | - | TGTGCCACGACGGACAGAGAGCTTAACTATGGCTACACCTTC | CATTDRELNYGYTF
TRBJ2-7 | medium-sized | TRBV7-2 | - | TGTGCCAGCAAAAACAGCTACGAGCAGTACTTC | CASKNSYEQYF
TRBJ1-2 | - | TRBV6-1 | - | TGTGCCAGCAGTAAACCCAGGGAATTCCTATCGGGCTACACCTTC | CASSKPREFLSGYTF
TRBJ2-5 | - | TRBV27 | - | TGTGCCAGCAGCCTCGCGACTCTTGGCACCCAGTACTTC | CASSLATLGTQYF
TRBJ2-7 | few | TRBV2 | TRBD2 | TGTGCCAGCAGTAGGACTAGCGGGGGTACCTACGAGCAGTACTTC | CASSRTSGGTYEQYF
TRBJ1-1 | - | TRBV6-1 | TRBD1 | TGTGCCAGCAGGTCAGGGGGGCCTGAGGCTTTCTTT | CASRSGGPEAFF
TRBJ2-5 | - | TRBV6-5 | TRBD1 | TGTGCCAGCAGTTGGGGACAGGACAGGGCAGAGACCCAGTACTTC | CASSWGQDRAETQYF
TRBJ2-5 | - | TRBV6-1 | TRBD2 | TGTGCCAGCAGGATGACTAGCGGTGAGACCCAGTACTTC | CASRMTSGETQYF
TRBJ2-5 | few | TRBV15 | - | TGTGCCACCAGCTCTTCGGGGGAGAGAATCCAAGAGACCCAGTACTTC | CATSSSGERIQETQYF
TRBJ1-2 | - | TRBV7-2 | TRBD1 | TGTGCCAGCAGCTTAGTGTCGGGACAGGGGGCCTTTGGCTACACCTTC | CASSLVSGQGAFGYTF
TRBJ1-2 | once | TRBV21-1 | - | TGTGCCAGCAGCAAATTGGCGGTAGGGGTGTCCCCTAACTATGGCTACACCTTC | CASSKLAVGVSPNYGYTF
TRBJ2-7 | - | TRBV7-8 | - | TGTGCCAGCAGCGACTACAGGATCGGGCAGTACTTC | CASSDYRIGQYF
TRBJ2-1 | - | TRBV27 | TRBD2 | TGTGCCAGCAGTCAGGGACTAGTCGCCTACAATGAGCAGTTCTTC | CASSQGLVAYNEQFF
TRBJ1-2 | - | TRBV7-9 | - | TGTGCCAGCAGCTTAACGACCAAGGGTGGCTACACCTTC | CASSLTTKGGYTF
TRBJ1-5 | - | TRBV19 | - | TGTGCCAGTAGTATATCGGGGGGCAATCAGCCCCAGCATTTT | CASSISGGNQPQHF
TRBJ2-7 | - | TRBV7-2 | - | TGTGCCAGCAGCTCCGTTGTCACTAACTCCTACGAGCAGTACTTC | CASSSVVTNSYEQYF
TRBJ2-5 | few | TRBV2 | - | TGTGCCAGCAGTCCGGACAGCGGGGAGACCCAGTACTTC | CASSPDSGETQYF
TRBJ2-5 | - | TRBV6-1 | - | TGTGCCAGCAGTCCCCAGGTTGGGGAGACCCAGTACTTC | CASSPQVGETQYF
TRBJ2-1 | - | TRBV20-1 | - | TGCAGTGCGACAGAGGCGGGTGGGGGCTACAATGAGCAGTTCTTC | CSATEAGGGYNEQFF